The rows below give T cell receptor beta chains drawn from one sample of a study of cytomegalovirus exposure and HLA in healthy donors. The repertoire was sequenced with immunoSEQ multiplex PCR; TCRdb's copy has only in-frame clones and lacks some. The table lists about 140,000 clones, around 79% of them singletons. Material for sequencing was PBMCs. These receptors were collected from a male donor in good health and CMV-seronegative. Both conserved end residues are part of each CDR3. The D gene is left open where the match is weak. Clone size is given for some rows only: seen once, a few or many times, or a class if the clone is expanded.

CDR3nt: TGTGCCAGCAGTTTATCGAAACTAGCGGGTATATCCTACGAGCAGTACTTC; CDR3aa: CASSLSKLAGISYEQYF; v_gene: TRBV27; abundance: NA; j_gene: TRBJ2-7; d_gene: TRBD2
CDR3nt: TGTGCCAGCAGCGTAGCGCAGGGGGCCTACGAGCAGTACTTC; CDR3aa: CASSVAQGAYEQYF; v_gene: TRBV9; abundance: NA; j_gene: TRBJ2-7; d_gene: TRBD1
CDR3nt: TGTGCCAGCAGCCCTACAGGGTCGGAGTTCTTC; CDR3aa: CASSPTGSEFF; v_gene: TRBV7-9; abundance: NA; j_gene: TRBJ2-1; d_gene: NA
CDR3nt: TGTGCCAGCAGTTCAACAGGGGCCGGTGTTAATGAAAAACTGTTTTTT; CDR3aa: CASSSTGAGVNEKLFF; v_gene: TRBV7-9; abundance: NA; j_gene: TRBJ1-4; d_gene: TRBD1
CDR3nt: TGCGCCGCCTCGGGAAGCTCCGCCGAGCAGTACTTC; CDR3aa: CAASGSSAEQYF; v_gene: TRBV10-2; abundance: NA; j_gene: TRBJ2-7; d_gene: NA
CDR3nt: TGCGCCAGCAGCTGGGGACAGGGTAAAGGTGAAAAACTGTTTTTT; CDR3aa: CASSWGQGKGEKLFF; v_gene: TRBV5-1; abundance: few; j_gene: TRBJ1-4; d_gene: TRBD1
CDR3nt: TGTGCCACCAGCAGAGATTTAGGCAGGACTATGAACACTGAAGCTTTCTTT; CDR3aa: CATSRDLGRTMNTEAFF; v_gene: TRBV15; abundance: NA; j_gene: TRBJ1-1; d_gene: NA
CDR3nt: TGCGCCAGCAGCCGCGGACCAGCGGACACAGATACGCAGTATTTT; CDR3aa: CASSRGPADTDTQYF; v_gene: TRBV5-1; abundance: NA; j_gene: TRBJ2-3; d_gene: NA
CDR3nt: TGTGCCAGCAGCCGAGGGACTTTTAAGGACCAAGCTTTCTTT; CDR3aa: CASSRGTFKDQAFF; v_gene: TRBV11-2; abundance: NA; j_gene: TRBJ1-1; d_gene: NA
CDR3nt: TGTGCCAGCAGCCCCAGAGTTGGGACAGCCATCGGGGAGCTGTTTTTT; CDR3aa: CASSPRVGTAIGELFF; v_gene: TRBV7-3; abundance: NA; j_gene: TRBJ2-2; d_gene: TRBD1
CDR3nt: TGTGCCACCAGCAGAGATCTCCCCACGGGTCCTGGAAACACCATATATTTT; CDR3aa: CATSRDLPTGPGNTIYF; v_gene: TRBV15; abundance: NA; j_gene: TRBJ1-3; d_gene: NA
CDR3nt: TGTGCCAGCAGCTTACGATCTCCGGGGGTCTTACAAGAGACCCAGTACTTC; CDR3aa: CASSLRSPGVLQETQYF; v_gene: TRBV7-6; abundance: once; j_gene: TRBJ2-5; d_gene: NA
CDR3nt: TGTGCCAGCAGCGACCGGGACTATTCCATCTACGAGCAGTACTTC; CDR3aa: CASSDRDYSIYEQYF; v_gene: TRBV4-2; abundance: few; j_gene: TRBJ2-7; d_gene: TRBD2
CDR3nt: TGCGCCAGCAGCTTGGGCGGCGGCGGCCTCTACGAGCAGTACTTC; CDR3aa: CASSLGGGGLYEQYF; v_gene: TRBV5-1; abundance: NA; j_gene: TRBJ2-7; d_gene: NA
CDR3nt: TGTGCCAGCAGCGGAAGGCTACAGGGAGGGAATTCACCCCTCCACTTT; CDR3aa: CASSGRLQGGNSPLHF; v_gene: TRBV7-2; abundance: NA; j_gene: TRBJ1-6; d_gene: NA
CDR3nt: TGTGCCAGCAGCGCCAAGACAGGTAGTCCGGGTGGCTACACCTTC; CDR3aa: CASSAKTGSPGGYTF; v_gene: TRBV9; abundance: NA; j_gene: TRBJ1-2; d_gene: NA
CDR3nt: TGTGCCAGCAGCTTAGGGGTGACTAGCGGGGGGGCCCGGGAGACCCAGTACTTC; CDR3aa: CASSLGVTSGGARETQYF; v_gene: TRBV7-8; abundance: few; j_gene: TRBJ2-5; d_gene: TRBD2
CDR3nt: TGTGCCAGCAGCGTATCACAGGGGACGCTAGATTCACCCCTCCACTTT; CDR3aa: CASSVSQGTLDSPLHF; v_gene: TRBV9; abundance: NA; j_gene: TRBJ1-6; d_gene: TRBD1
CDR3nt: TGTGCCTGGAGTTGGGGACAGAAAGAGACCCAGCATTTT; CDR3aa: CAWSWGQKETQHF; v_gene: TRBV30; abundance: once; j_gene: TRBJ1-5; d_gene: TRBD1
CDR3nt: TGTGCCAGCTCCTTTGTACGGGATCAGCCCCAGCATTTT; CDR3aa: CASSFVRDQPQHF; v_gene: TRBV18; abundance: NA; j_gene: TRBJ1-5; d_gene: NA
CDR3nt: TGCAGCGTCGAGGGTGGTAGGCAAGAGACCCAGTACTTC; CDR3aa: CSVEGGRQETQYF; v_gene: TRBV29-1; abundance: NA; j_gene: TRBJ2-5; d_gene: NA
CDR3nt: TGTGCCAGCAGCTTGGTGTCCAGGGTCTGGGGTGGCTACACCTTC; CDR3aa: CASSLVSRVWGGYTF; v_gene: TRBV5-6; abundance: NA; j_gene: TRBJ1-2; d_gene: NA
CDR3nt: TGTGCCAGCACCCTACTTTATGACAGACAGGTCTATGGCTACACCTTC; CDR3aa: CASTLLYDRQVYGYTF; v_gene: TRBV7-9; abundance: NA; j_gene: TRBJ1-2; d_gene: NA
CDR3nt: TGTGCCAGCAGTTACCCTCGAAATCTAGCAGGAAACACCATATATTTT; CDR3aa: CASSYPRNLAGNTIYF; v_gene: TRBV6-6; abundance: few; j_gene: TRBJ1-3; d_gene: NA
CDR3nt: TGTGCCAGCAGCCCAAGGAGCTCCTACGAGCAGTACTTC; CDR3aa: CASSPRSSYEQYF; v_gene: TRBV9; abundance: NA; j_gene: TRBJ2-7; d_gene: NA
CDR3nt: TGTGCCAGCAAGATTTGGACAGGGTCGAACACTGAAGCTTTCTTT; CDR3aa: CASKIWTGSNTEAFF; v_gene: TRBV2; abundance: NA; j_gene: TRBJ1-1; d_gene: TRBD1
CDR3nt: TGTGCCACCAGCAGAGGCGAGTCAATTGGAGGTCAGCCCCAGCATTTT; CDR3aa: CATSRGESIGGQPQHF; v_gene: TRBV15; abundance: NA; j_gene: TRBJ1-5; d_gene: NA
CDR3nt: TGCGCCAGCAGCCGACTAGATGGAGGTTTCCAAGAGACCCAGTACTTC; CDR3aa: CASSRLDGGFQETQYF; v_gene: TRBV4-3; abundance: NA; j_gene: TRBJ2-5; d_gene: NA